These 20 T cell receptor beta chains were sequenced from one sample in a study of blood T cell repertoires in COVID-19. The method was immunoSEQ multiplex PCR; TCRdb's version includes in-frame clones alone and lacks a portion of them. The data hold under 30,000 clones, with over 85% observed a single time. Sequencing used peripheral blood. The receptors were gathered from a human donor with active COVID-19. The donor label of this sample is uncertain.

In the case of this clone: An end of the junction does not agree with germline; a read error may underlie this. The chain employs TRBV5-1 and TRBJ1-1, with a weak D call TRBD1 (5 bases). Germline CDR1 reads SGHRS; CDR2 reads YFSETQ. The CDR3 runs 15 residues. The CDR3 here is CASSLRSGMKTEAFF. CDR3 bases: TGCGCCAGCAGCTTGCGTTCAGGGATGAAGACTGAAGCTTTCTTT.

The chain couples TRBV5-1 to TRBJ2-2; 7 nucleotides match TRBD1. The germline gives CDR1 SGHRS, CDR2 YFSETQ. The CDR3 is 15 residues long. The V and J ends lost 4 bases and 0 bases, in that order; junction bases with no gene match: 3. This CDR3 reads CASSLGTANTGELFF. The CDR3 coding sequence is TGCGCCAGCAGCCTTGGGACAGCGAACACCGGGGAGCTGTTTTTT.

The chain uses TRBV24-1 and TRBJ2-1; 11 bases line up with TRBD2. The CDR3 is made up of 17 amino acids. Germline trimming cut 5 bases from V and 8 bases from J; bases unmatched to any gene: 13. Per the germline V gene, CDR1 is KGHDR and CDR2 is SFDVKD. CDR3 region: CATSAPGGLAGGYEQFF. The CDR3 DNA sequence: TGTGCCACCAGTGCCCCGGGGGGTCTAGCGGGAGGTTATGAGCAGTTCTTC.

The rearrangement joins TRBV11-3 to TRBJ1-1; D gene ambiguous. Germline V gene data show CDR1 as SGHNT and CDR2 as YENEEA. This CDR3 is built from 13 residues. V was cut by 4 bases and J by 3 bases, with 9 bases left in between. The CDR3 spells CASSSQAYTEAFF. The CDR3 nucleotides are TGTGCCAGCAGCTCGCAGGCCTACACTGAAGCTTTCTTT.

About this clone itself: Other DNA variants within this sample encode the same CDR3. The rearrangement links TRBV11-2 to TRBJ1-2, with D tentatively TRBD1 (6 bases). Trimming shortened V by 5 bases and J by 5 bases, and 15 bases separated the two germline ends. CDR1 and CDR2 from the germline V gene are SGHAT and FQNNGV. The CDR3 extends over 14 amino acids. In nucleotides, the CDR3 is TGTGCCAGCAGCCTCCTGGGAGGGGGTTATGGCTACACCTTC. It yields the protein CASSLLGGGYGYTF.

This clone came up once. The chain joins TRBV7-2 to TRBJ2-5, with 7 positions matching TRBD1. The germline CDR1 and CDR2 sequences are SGHTA and FQGNSA. This CDR3 has 15 residues. V shed 3 bases, J shed 0 bases, and the junction held 4 bases outside the gene matches. In DNA form, the CDR3 reads TGTGCCAGCAGCTTGGGACAGTCGTACCAAGAGACCCAGTACTTC. Its translation is CASSLGQSYQETQYF. Filled out from reference TRBV7-2 and TRBJ2-5, the complete variable domain reads GAGVSQSPSNKVTEKGKDVELRCDPISGHTALYWYRQSLGQGLEFLIYFQGNSAPDKSGLPSDRFSAERTGGSVSTLTIQRTQQEDSAVYLCASSLGQSYQETQYFGPGTRLLVL.

V gene TRBV6-6 combines with J gene TRBJ1-2, with TRBD1 identical over 9 bases. The CDR3 spans 15 residues. Losses at the gene ends were 6 bases for V and 7 bases for J; bases not matched to a gene: 12. CDR1 MNHNY and CDR2 SVGAGI come from the germline V gene (reference sequence). The CDR3 loop is CASSESRDRVSGYTF. The CDR3 nucleotides are TGTGCCAGCAGCGAATCCCGGGACAGGGTCTCTGGCTACACCTTC.

J is TRBJ2-6 and V is TRBV4-2, with 11 bases aligning to TRBD2. Trimming cost V 0 bases and J 2 bases; bases outside gene matches: 3. Germline CDR1 is LGHNA and CDR2 is YNFKEQ. This CDR3 has 18 residues. CDR3 region: CASSQELAGVAGANVLTF. In DNA form, the CDR3 reads TGTGCCAGCAGCCAAGAACTAGCGGGAGTTGCTGGGGCCAACGTCCTGACTTTC.

In nucleotides, the CDR3 is TGTGCCAGCAGTTTATTGAGGGATGAAAACATTCAGTACTTC. Translated, it gives CASSLLRDENIQYF. The V call is TRBV28, the J call TRBJ2-4; D might be TRBD2 (5 bases). The CDR3 sequence is 14 residues long. V lost 1 base and J lost 5, with 9 bases in between. In germline, CDR1 is MDHEN, CDR2 SYDVKM.

This chain links TRBV5-1 with TRBJ2-7, with TRBD1 matching over 10 bases. CDR1 is SGHRS, CDR2 YFSETQ, per germline. The CDR3 extends over 16 amino acids. The V segment lost 1 base and the J segment 2 bases; nucleotides outside the gene matches: 6. CDR3: CASSLSGTGVPYEQYF. DNA of the CDR3: TGCGCCAGCAGCTTGTCCGGGACAGGGGTACCCTACGAGCAGTACTTC.

The chain links TRBV7-9 to TRBJ2-5, with 8 bases fitting TRBD1. V gave up 4 bases and J gave up 5 bases; unmatched junction bases: 9. In germline, CDR1 is SEHNR, CDR2 FQNEAQ (reference sequence). The CDR3 length is 15 residues. The CDR3 region has the DNA TGTGCCAGCAGCTCTAGGATGACAGGGGCGGAGACCCAGTACTTC. Translation: CASSSRMTGAETQYF.

CDR3 amino acids: CASSSGQVSSYEQYF. The CDR3 nucleotides are TGCGCCAGCAGCTCAGGACAGGTGAGCTCCTACGAGCAGTACTTC. The chain joins TRBV5-1 to TRBJ2-7, with 7 bases matching TRBD1. V lost 3 bases, J lost 0 bases, and 6 bases stayed unmatched. The length of the CDR3 is 15 residues. CDR1 is SGHRS, CDR2 YFSETQ, per germline.

The CDR3 region has the DNA TGTGCCAGCTCACCCCGACAGGGTGGTCCTGTGGGGAATGAGCAGTTCTTC. Translated, it gives CASSPRQGGPVGNEQFF. The chain recombines TRBV18 with TRBJ2-1; 7 nucleotides agree with TRBD1. The CDR3 extends over 17 amino acids. The V gene's germline CDR1 is KGHSH and CDR2 LQKENI. The ends lost 3 bases at V and 7 bases at J; junction bases unmatched: 15.

The CDR3 DNA sequence: TGTGCCAGCAGGACAGATCCTAACTATGGCTACACCTTC. Protein: CASRTDPNYGYTF. The rearrangement joins TRBV6-5 to TRBJ1-2, with D tentatively TRBD1 (5 bases). This CDR3 contains 13 residues. In germline, CDR1 is MNHEY, CDR2 SVGAGI. The germline V and J ends were trimmed by 6 bases and 0 bases, with 8 bases remaining between them.

This clone was recorded once. The V call is TRBV19, the J call TRBJ1-2; D is ambiguous. CDR1 LNHDA and CDR2 SQIVND come from the germline V gene (reference sequence). V lost 1 base to trimming and J lost 7 bases, with 4 bases between them. The CDR3 length is 11 residues. The CDR3 sequence: CASSIGGGYTF. CDR3 coding DNA: TGTGCCAGTAGTATAGGAGGTGGCTACACCTTC.

This chain joins TRBV10-3 and TRBJ2-7; TRBD1 might be the D (6 bases). V dropped 3 bases and J dropped 3 bases, with 18 bases sitting between them. From germline, CDR1 is ENHRY and CDR2 SYGVKD. This CDR3 has 16 residues. DNA for the CDR3: TGTGCCATCAGTGAAAGGAGTGGGACACTAGGCTACGAGCAGTACTTC. Its translation is CAISERSGTLGYEQYF.

The J gene is TRBJ1-4, the V gene TRBV5-1; D remains unclear. CDR3 size: 13 residues. The V and J ends lost 4 bases and 4 bases respectively, with 8 bases between them. Germline loops: CDR1 SGHRS, CDR2 YFSETQ. The chain's CDR3 is CASSQRSNEKLFF. Written as DNA, the CDR3 is TGCGCCAGCAGCCAAAGGAGTAATGAAAAACTGTTTTTT.

This chain joins TRBV3-1 (or the pseudogene TRBV3-2) and TRBJ2-6, with D possibly TRBD1 on 5 matching bases. CDR1 is LGHDT, CDR2 YNNKEL, per germline (reference sequence). This CDR3 comprises 15 residues. Trimming pared 4 bases from V and 1 base from J, leaving 8 bases between. For the CDR3, the DNA is TGTGCCAGCAGCCGACGACAGTCTGGGGCCAACGTCCTGACTTTC. This gives the protein CASSRRQSGANVLTF.

The chain uses TRBV7-9 and TRBJ1-2; no reliable D call. The CDR3 length is 12 residues. Germline lookup yields CDR1 SEHNR and CDR2 FQNEAQ (reference sequence). The V end was cut by 1 base, the J end by 4 bases, with 4 bases between. CDR3 DNA sequence: TGTGCCAGCAGCTTAGATAGCTATGGCTACACCTTC. This gives the protein CASSLDSYGYTF.

This clone was counted a single time. The chain recombines TRBV11-2 with TRBJ2-5; perhaps TRBD1 as D (5 bases). The ends were cut back, 1 base at V and 4 bases at J, with 13 bases in the middle. This CDR3 is 15 amino acids long. Germline lookup yields CDR1 SGHAT and CDR2 FQNNGV. CDR3 sequence reads: CASSLGQGTVETQYF. In nucleotides, the CDR3 is TGTGCCAGCAGCTTAGGCCAGGGAACCGTAGAGACCCAGTACTTC.